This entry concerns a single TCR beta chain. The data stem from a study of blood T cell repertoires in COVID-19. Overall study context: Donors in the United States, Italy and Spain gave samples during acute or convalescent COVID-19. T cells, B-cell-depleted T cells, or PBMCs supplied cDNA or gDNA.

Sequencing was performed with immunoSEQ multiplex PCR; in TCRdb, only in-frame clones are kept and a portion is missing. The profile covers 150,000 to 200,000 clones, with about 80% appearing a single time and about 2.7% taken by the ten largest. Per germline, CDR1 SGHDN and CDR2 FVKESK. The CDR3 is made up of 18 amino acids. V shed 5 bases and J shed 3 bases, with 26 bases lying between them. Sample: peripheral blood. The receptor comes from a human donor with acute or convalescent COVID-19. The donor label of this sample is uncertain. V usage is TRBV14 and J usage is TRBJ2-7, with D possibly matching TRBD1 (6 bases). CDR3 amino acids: CASSSRRQVYFLFYEQYF. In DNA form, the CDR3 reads TGTGCCAGCAGCTCGAGACGACAGGTCTACTTTCTCTTCTACGAGCAGTACTTC.